The 3 T cell receptor beta chains reported below all come from one sample, sequenced in a study of T cells in localized non-small cell lung cancer. Using immunoSEQ multiplex PCR, the repertoire was profiled, and TCRdb retains in-frame clones only, with some absent. The sample yields approximately 23,000 clones, around nine tenths seen once. The sequences come from PBMCs, collected before any cancer treatment. The receptors here all came from a man aged 40 to 70 with stage II lung adenocarcinoma.

The chain uses TRBV28 and TRBJ2-2, with D uncertain. V shed 5 bases and J shed 3 bases, with 16 bases lying between them. Germline V gene sequence: CDR1 MDHEN, CDR2 SYDVKM. The CDR3 length is 16 residues. CDR3: CASSPNWGSYTGELFF. CDR3 DNA sequence: TGTGCCAGCAGTCCTAATTGGGGAAGCTACACCGGGGAGCTGTTTTTT.

The V gene is TRBV9, the J gene TRBJ2-5; perhaps TRBD2 as D (6 bases). With 4 bases removed from V and 2 bases from J, the gap between germline ends came to 12 bases. The CDR3 is 14 amino acids. Germline-derived CDR1 and CDR2 are SGDLS and YYNGEE. In DNA form, the CDR3 reads TGTGCCAGCAGCCTCAACGGGGGTCAAGAGACCCAGTACTTC. It encodes CASSLNGGQETQYF.

The V call is TRBV9, the J call TRBJ1-2, with D perhaps matching TRBD1 (6 bases). This CDR3 contains 15 residues. Germline V gives CDR1 SGDLS, CDR2 YYNGEE. V was pared by 1 base and J by 6 bases, with 16 bases between. CDR3 nucleotides: TGTGCCAGCAGCGTAAAAGCGGGGGGCCTGGATGGCTACACCTTC. It encodes CASSVKAGGLDGYTF.